A selection of T cell receptor beta chains follows, all from one sample in a study of CD4 T cells in relation to SARS-CoV-2 and coronaviruses. These receptors lack a known antigen. TCRdb keeps only in-frame clones here, not all; method: immunoSEQ multiplex PCR. In the table there are about 31,000 clones, more than 75% of which are singletons. Sequencing input: memory CD4+ T cells from PBMCs, cultured in vitro. The receptors derive from an adult with COVID-19. Both conserved end residues are part of each CDR3. Fields, in order: J gene, clone size, D gene, V gene, CDR3 DNA, CDR3 protein. The D gene is left open where the match is weak. The size field is filled for only some rows; it gives once, few, many or a size class.

>TRBJ2-3|.|TRBD2|TRBV29-1
TGCAGCGTTGCAGGGACTAGCGGGACGAGCACAGATACGCAGTATTTT
CSVAGTSGTSTDTQYF
>TRBJ1-1|.|.|TRBV11-2
TGTGCCAGCAGCGTAACAGGGAGCACTGAAGCTTTCTTT
CASSVTGSTEAFF
>TRBJ2-3|.|TRBD2|TRBV29-1
TGCAGCGTTGAAGGATTGGGGATGACTAGCGGGAGATCAGATACGCAGTATTTT
CSVEGLGMTSGRSDTQYF
>TRBJ2-2|.|.|TRBV18
TGTGCCAGCTCACCGACTCAAGTCCGCACCGGGGAGCTGTTTTTT
CASSPTQVRTGELFF
>TRBJ1-3|.|.|TRBV3-1/TRBV3-2
TGTGCCAGCAGCCAAGATCCCCCGGGGTTAGGTGGAAACACCATATATTTT
CASSQDPPGLGGNTIYF
>TRBJ2-2|.|TRBD2|TRBV13
TGTGCCAGCAGCGCTCGCTGGACTAGCGGAGACGTGCACACCGGGGAGCTGTTTTTT
CASSARWTSGDVHTGELFF
>TRBJ2-2|.|.|TRBV19
TGTGCCAGTAGGAAACCCTACCCGAACACCGGGGAGCTGTTTTTT
CASRKPYPNTGELFF
>TRBJ2-1|.|.|TRBV6-2/TRBV6-3
TGTGCCAGCAGTTACATTAGCGATTGGAGGGATAGTGAGCAGTTCTTC
CASSYISDWRDSEQFF
>TRBJ2-3|once|TRBD2|TRBV7-6
TGTGCCAGCAGCGGACGACCTGGACTAGCGGGAGCGAGGACAGATACGCAGTATTTT
CASSGRPGLAGARTDTQYF
>TRBJ2-3|.|TRBD2|TRBV7-9
TGTGCCACTAAAACCGGGGGGGGAGGGCCTGGAGATACGCAGTATTTT
CATKTGGGGPGDTQYF
>TRBJ2-1|.|TRBD1|TRBV6-4
TGTGCCAGCAGCCGACAGGGGGCCTACAATGAGCAGTTCTTC
CASSRQGAYNEQFF
>TRBJ1-1|.|.|TRBV19
TGTGCCAGTAGTGCTCGGACAGAGTCGTTTGAAGCTTTCTTT
CASSARTESFEAFF
>TRBJ1-1|.|.|TRBV2
TGTGCCAGCAGTCCCGATAACACTGAAGCTTTCTTT
CASSPDNTEAFF
>TRBJ2-1|.|TRBD2|TRBV5-4
TGTGCCAGCAGCTCCAAACTAGCGGGAATTGGCAATGAGCAGTTCTTC
CASSSKLAGIGNEQFF
>TRBJ2-2|few|.|TRBV4-2
TGTGCCAGCAGCCAAGATTGGGGCCCGGGGGAGCTGTTTTTT
CASSQDWGPGELFF
>TRBJ2-3|once|.|TRBV5-6
TGTGCCAGCAGCTTGACTACAGGAGATACGCAGTATTTT
CASSLTTGDTQYF
>TRBJ2-1|.|TRBD1|TRBV28
TGTGCCAGCAGTTTCGGGACAGGGGCCATGGCTCACAATGAGCAGTTCTTC
CASSFGTGAMAHNEQFF
>TRBJ2-5|.|.|TRBV10-3
TGTGCCATCAAAAGCCAAGAGACCCAGTACTTC
CAIKSQETQYF
>TRBJ2-3|few|TRBD2|TRBV3-1/TRBV3-2
TGTGCCAGCAGCCAACGACTAGCGGGAGGGCCCGCAGATACGCAGTATTTT
CASSQRLAGGPADTQYF
>TRBJ2-1|.|.|TRBV6-2/TRBV6-3
TGTGCCAGCAGTTCCAGCCACTACCCCTACAATGAGCAGTTCTTC
CASSSSHYPYNEQFF
>TRBJ2-5|few|.|TRBV5-4
TGTGCCAGCAGCTTGGTACCAGTGATTGGGCAAGAGACCCAGTACTTC
CASSLVPVIGQETQYF
>TRBJ2-1|.|TRBD1|TRBV5-1
TGCGCCAGCAGCTCGGGCGCACCGGGACAGAGAAGTGAGCAGTTCTTC
CASSSGAPGQRSEQFF
>TRBJ2-2|.|.|TRBV7-9
TGTGCCAGCAGCCCCCCGGGGGCCGAGGACACCGGGGAGCTGTTTTTT
CASSPPGAEDTGELFF
>TRBJ2-3|.|.|TRBV25-1
TGTGCCAGCAGTGAATCTGTAGGGGGTCGTACGCAGTATTTT
CASSESVGGRTQYF
>TRBJ2-3|.|TRBD2|TRBV7-8
TGTGCCAGCAGCTTAAGAGCGGGACCACCGGACCTTTTT
CASSLRAGPPDLF
>TRBJ2-3|.|.|TRBV5-6
TGTGCCAGCAGCTTGTCGGGTACAGATACGCAGTATTTT
CASSLSGTDTQYF
>TRBJ2-1|few|.|TRBV5-6
TGTGCCAGCAGCCCCGGTAGGTTATCCTACAATGAGCAGTTCTTC
CASSPGRLSYNEQFF
>TRBJ1-2|.|.|TRBV28
TGTGCCAGTGGGGGTCCCTATGGCTACACCTTC
CASGGPYGYTF
>TRBJ1-2|.|.|TRBV3-1/TRBV3-2
TGTGCCAGCAGCCGCTGGACAGGCTACACCTTC
CASSRWTGYTF
>TRBJ2-3|.|TRBD2|TRBV19
TGTGCCGCCCAGGGGCGGGGGGCTGGCACAGATACGCAGTATTTT
CAAQGRGAGTDTQYF
>TRBJ2-1|.|.|TRBV5-4
TGTGCCAGCAGCTTCTCCTATGAGCAGTTCTTC
CASSFSYEQFF
>TRBJ2-3|.|.|TRBV27
TGTGCCAGCAGCCTGGGTTGGCCGCCAGCTACGCAGTATTTT
CASSLGWPPATQYF
>TRBJ2-3|.|.|TRBV7-2
TGTGCCAGCAGCTTAGTGGCTAGTGTTGGGTCAGATACGCAGTATTTT
CASSLVASVGSDTQYF
>TRBJ2-1|.|TRBD2|TRBV19
TGTGCCAGTAAGGGCCCAAGCGGGAGGTTTGCATACAATGAGCAGTTCTTC
CASKGPSGRFAYNEQFF
>TRBJ1-5|.|.|TRBV19
TGTGCCAGTCATGACCGATACAATCAGCCCCAGCATTTT
CASHDRYNQPQHF
>TRBJ2-7|once|.|TRBV4-3
TGCGCCAGCAGCCAAGAAGGGCCGGTACTAGGGGCCTACGAGCAGTACTTC
CASSQEGPVLGAYEQYF